A single sample gave rise to the 29 T cell receptor beta chains below, sequenced in a study of blood T cell repertoires in COVID-19. Assay used: immunoSEQ multiplex PCR; TCRdb lists only in-frame clones, some missing. The data hold over 200,000 clones, with 84% observed a single time. The sequencing input was peripheral blood. These receptors were obtained from a woman aged 80 or older with COVID-19, enrolled during active disease.

The J gene is TRBJ2-1, the V gene TRBV5-4; 9 bases are shared with TRBD2. The CDR3 has 15 amino acids. Germline V lookup: CDR1 SGHNT, CDR2 YYREEE (reference sequence). After removal of 4 bases from V and 5 bases from J, the junction contained 7 bases not matched to a gene. CDR3 nucleotide sequence: TGTGCCAGCAGCGCGACTAGCGGCGGACACAATGAGCAGTTCTTC. Encoded protein: CASSATSGGHNEQFF.

This clone was found once. The chain has TRBV5-1 and TRBJ1-3; D may be TRBD1 (5 bases). V was cut by 3 bases and J by 6 bases, with 10 bases left in between. This CDR3 is 13 amino acids long. Germline V gives CDR1 SGHRS, CDR2 YFSETQ. CDR3 protein: CASSSSTENTIYF. CDR3 nucleotide sequence: TGCGCCAGCAGCTCCTCGACAGAAAACACCATATATTTT.

V is TRBV3-1 (or the pseudogene TRBV3-2) and J is TRBJ2-7; D call uncertain. CDR3 length: 13 amino acids. Trimming removed 1 base from V and 3 bases from J, with 7 bases in between. Germline CDR1 and CDR2: LGHDT and YNNKEL (reference sequence). In nucleotides, the CDR3 is TGTGCCAGCAGCCAAGGACACGGCTACGAGCAGTACTTC. Translated: CASSQGHGYEQYF.

The chain links TRBV5-1 to TRBJ2-7; 12 bases are shared with TRBD2. Germline V gene data show CDR1 as SGHRS and CDR2 as YFSETQ. This CDR3 comprises 17 residues. V shed 0 bases and J 0 bases; nucleotides not matched to a gene: 4. The CDR3 DNA reads TGCGCCAGCAGCTTGGGGACTAGCGGGATCAGCTCCTACGAGCAGTACTTC. Protein product: CASSLGTSGISSYEQYF.

V and J are TRBV27 and TRBJ1-1; D possibly corresponds to TRBD1 (5 bases). CDR1 is MNHEY and CDR2 is SMNVEV in the germline V gene (reference sequence). The CDR3 covers 20 residues. Trimming stripped 2 bases from V and 4 bases from J, with 29 bases between. CDR3 sequence: CASSLGGRGEVKRKGTEAFF. The CDR3 region has the DNA TGTGCCAGCAGTTTAGGGGGTCGGGGGGAGGTTAAAAGAAAGGGCACTGAAGCTTTCTTT.

The chain employs TRBV5-1 and TRBJ2-1; 8 bases are a match to TRBD1. J gave up 5 bases and V 3 bases, and 7 bases lay outside the gene matches. From germline, CDR1 is SGHRS and CDR2 YFSETQ. CDR3 size: 15 residues. The CDR3 here is CASSSMDRVNNEQFF. The CDR3 DNA sequence: TGCGCCAGCAGCTCCATGGACAGGGTCAACAATGAGCAGTTCTTC. Supplemented by reference TRBV5-1 and TRBJ2-1, the full variable domain reads KAGVTQTPRYLIKTRGQQVTLSCSPISGHRSVSWYQQTPGQGLQFLFEYFSETQRNKGNFPGRFSGRQFSNSRSEMNVSTLELGDSALYLCASSSMDRVNNEQFFGPGTRLTVL.

V and J are TRBV5-1 and TRBJ2-3; TRBD2 matches 8 bases. V lost 5 bases and J lost 6; bases outside the gene matches: 8. This CDR3 comprises 14 residues. Germline CDR1 and CDR2: SGHRS and YFSETQ. CDR3 region: CASRVSGSGDTQYF. For the CDR3, the DNA is TGCGCCAGCAGGGTGAGCGGGAGTGGTGATACGCAGTATTTT.

This chain connects TRBV9 to TRBJ2-5, with TRBD1 matching over 8 bases. The CDR3 sequence is 15 residues long. In germline, CDR1 is SGDLS, CDR2 YYNGEE. V trimming: 3 bases; J trimming: 4 bases; junction bases outside the gene matches: 8. The CDR3: CASSAGTGGPETQYF. The CDR3 nucleotides read TGTGCCAGCAGCGCAGGGACAGGCGGCCCAGAGACCCAGTACTTC.

The rearrangement uses TRBV19 and TRBJ1-1, with TRBD1 identical over 10 bases. V trimming: 7 bases; J trimming: 7 bases; junction bases outside the gene matches: 6. Germline V lookup: CDR1 LNHDA, CDR2 SQIVND (reference sequence). This CDR3 has 13 amino acids. The CDR3 nucleotides read TGTGCCAGTACCTCGACAGGGGGCGGTGAAGCTTTCTTT. It codes for CASTSTGGGEAFF.

This clone was observed once. V is TRBV18 and J is TRBJ2-1, with TRBD1 matching over 12 bases. Trimming cost V 6 bases and J 6 bases; bases outside gene matches: 6. The germline V gene encodes CDR1 KGHSH and CDR2 LQKENI. The CDR3 runs to 15 residues. The CDR3 sequence is CASSLGQGAGNEQFF. The CDR3 DNA reads as TGTGCCAGCTCCCTGGGACAGGGGGCAGGCAATGAGCAGTTCTTC.

This clone has a handful of counts. The CDR3 DNA is TGTGCCAGCAGCCAAGACAGGGGGCGAGATTCACCCCTCCACTTT. Amino acid sequence: CASSQDRGRDSPLHF. This chain links TRBV4-2 with TRBJ1-6; the match to TRBD1 covers 8 bases. The ends lost 0 bases at V and 8 bases at J; junction bases unmatched: 3. Germline V gene data show CDR1 as LGHNA and CDR2 as YNFKEQ. The CDR3 spans 15 residues.

The chain has TRBV10-2 and TRBJ2-1; D perhaps matches TRBD1 (5 bases). CDR3 length: 15 amino acids. Germline values: CDR1 WSHSY, CDR2 SAAADI. Trimming removed 10 bases at V and 5 bases at J, with 21 bases between. This CDR3 reads CAIHWGREVHNEQFF. In DNA form, the CDR3 reads TGCGCCATCCACTGGGGCAGGGAAGTCCACAATGAGCAGTTCTTC.

The chain recombines TRBV19 with TRBJ1-3, with 7 nucleotides matching TRBD1. CDR3 size: 16 residues. Per the germline V gene, CDR1 is LNHDA and CDR2 is SQIVND (reference sequence). V lost 9 bases, J lost 4 bases, and 15 bases stayed unmatched. CDR3 sequence reads: CASSRGQIGGGNTIYF. The CDR3 DNA is TGTGCCAGCTCAAGGGGACAGATCGGCGGGGGAAACACCATATATTTT.

This sequence joins TRBV12-3 or TRBV12-4 and TRBJ2-2; D is undetermined. Trimming cost V 4 bases and J 3 bases, with 3 bases left between them. The CDR3 consists of 12 residues. CDR3 coding DNA: TGTGCCAGCAGTTCATACACCGGGGAGCTGTTTTTT. It specifies CASSSYTGELFF.

This clone was picked up one time. This chain joins TRBV25-1 and TRBJ2-2, with D perhaps TRBD2 (5 bases). CDR1 is MGHDK, CDR2 SYGVNS, per germline. Deletions cut 4 bases from V and 5 bases from J, with 14 bases between. The CDR3 is 15 residues long. CDR3 residues: CASSGRNTQTGELFF. The CDR3 coding sequence is TGTGCCAGCAGTGGGAGGAATACCCAGACCGGGGAGCTGTTTTTT.

The chain joins TRBV7-3 to TRBJ2-6; the match to TRBD1 covers 8 bases. V trimming: 2 bases; J trimming: 4 bases; junction bases outside the gene matches: 1. The CDR3 length is 15 residues. Per germline, CDR1 SGHTA and CDR2 FQGTGA. CDR3 in DNA: TGTGCCAGCAGCTTACAGGGGGCCGGGGCCAACGTCCTGACTTTC. This encodes CASSLQGAGANVLTF.

The chain carries TRBV27 and TRBJ2-2, with D uncertain. This CDR3 contains 13 residues. The germline V gene encodes CDR1 MNHEY and CDR2 SMNVEV (reference sequence). The V and J ends lost 0 bases and 6 bases respectively, with 5 bases between them. The CDR3 protein is CASSLSSPGELFF. CDR3 coding DNA: TGTGCCAGCAGTTTATCGAGTCCCGGGGAGCTGTTTTTT.

The chain links TRBV27 to TRBJ2-1, with 7 bases that match TRBD1. Germline assignment: CDR1 MNHEY and CDR2 SMNVEV (reference sequence). V was clipped by 7 bases and J by 1 base; unmatched bases: 4. The CDR3 loop spans 14 amino acids. The CDR3 sequence is CASTGTASYNEQFF. In DNA, the CDR3 is TGTGCCAGCACCGGGACAGCTTCCTACAATGAGCAGTTCTTC.

The chain has TRBV5-5 and TRBJ1-5, with D perhaps matching TRBD1 (6 bases). The CDR3 runs 14 residues. CDR1 and CDR2 from the germline V gene are SGHKS and YYEKEE (reference sequence). Trimming took 4 bases from V and 5 from J, leaving 13 bases between them. CDR3 loop: CASSGTTWDQPQHF. Written as DNA, the CDR3 is TGTGCCAGCAGCGGGACAACCTGGGATCAGCCCCAGCATTTT.

This sequence joins TRBV9 and TRBJ2-3; 16 bases agree with TRBD2. CDR3 length: 17 residues. The V gene end was trimmed by 4 bases and the J gene end by 4 bases; junction bases not matched to a gene: 6. The germline V gene encodes CDR1 SGDLS and CDR2 YYNGEE. CDR3 DNA sequence: TGTGCCAGCAGCCCGGGACTAGCGGGAGGGGTAGCAGATACGCAGTATTTT. Translated: CASSPGLAGGVADTQYF.

Worth noting for this clone: Other DNA sequences in the sample encode the same CDR3. The rearrangement uses TRBV18 and TRBJ2-3; D remains unclear. CDR3 size: 13 residues. Trimming took off 3 bases at V and 0 bases at J, with 4 bases between the two ends. Germline CDR1 reads KGHSH; CDR2 reads LQKENI. The CDR3 loop reads CASSPPSTDTQYF. In DNA form, the CDR3 reads TGTGCCAGCTCACCCCCAAGCACAGATACGCAGTATTTT.

This clone has more than one count but fewer than ten. The chain joins TRBV12-5 to TRBJ1-4; D might be TRBD1 (6 bases). This CDR3 is built from 14 residues. V lost 7 bases, J lost 8 bases, and 17 bases lay in between. Germline CDR1 is LGHNT and CDR2 is FRNRAP. CDR3 sequence reads: CASALGHAGEKLFF. The CDR3 nucleotides read TGTGCTAGTGCCCTGGGACACGCAGGAGAAAAACTGTTTTTT.

The chain couples TRBV5-1 to TRBJ2-5, with 11 bases aligning to TRBD2. The CDR3 loop spans 16 amino acids. Germline CDR1 SGHRS, CDR2 YFSETQ. V shed 1 base and J 2 bases; nucleotides not matched to a gene: 4. CDR3 nucleotide sequence: TGCGCCAGCAGCTTGCTAGCGGGGGGCCTACAAGAGACCCAGTACTTC. Protein sequence: CASSLLAGGLQETQYF.

This clone was detected only once. This chain joins TRBV14 and TRBJ2-7, with D perhaps TRBD1 (6 bases). The V gene's germline CDR1 is SGHDN and CDR2 FVKESK. The CDR3 has 13 amino acids. The V end was cut by 4 bases, the J end by 4 bases, with 11 bases between. The CDR3: CASSLLQGYEQYF. The CDR3 coding sequence is TGTGCCAGCAGCCTCCTACAGGGTTACGAGCAGTACTTC.

In its sample, this clone was seen once. The chain is built from TRBV6-5 and TRBJ1-3; D possibly corresponds to TRBD1 (5 bases). CDR1 MNHEY and CDR2 SVGAGI come from the germline V gene. V was shortened by 10 bases and J by 0 bases, with 13 bases between the two germline ends. CDR3 size: 14 residues. The CDR3 nucleotides are TGTGCCATGTCGGACACCGCCTCTGGAAACACCATATATTTT. This gives the protein CAMSDTASGNTIYF.

The chain couples TRBV27 to TRBJ1-4, with D possibly matching TRBD1 (6 bases). V was pared by 5 bases and J by 4 bases, with 14 bases between. Germline assignment: CDR1 MNHEY and CDR2 SMNVEV (reference sequence). CDR3 length: 15 residues. This CDR3 reads CASSPGGADNEKLFF. The DNA of the CDR3 is TGTGCCAGCAGTCCTGGGGGGGCTGATAATGAAAAACTGTTTTTT. The complete variable domain, with remaining parts taken from reference TRBV27 and TRBJ1-4, reads EAQVTQNPRYLITVTGKKLTVTCSQNMNHEYMSWYRQDPGLGLRQIYYSMNVEVTDKGDVPEGYKVSRKEKRNFPLILESPSPNQTSLYFCASSPGGADNEKLFFGSGTQLSVL.

The chain employs TRBV6-1 and TRBJ1-4; possibly TRBD1 for D (6 bases). V was clipped by 2 bases and J by 11 bases, with 18 bases between them. This CDR3 comprises 15 residues. Germline lookup yields CDR1 MNHNS and CDR2 SASEGT. CDR3 in DNA: TGTGCCAGCAGTGAACGGGCAGGGGATCTGTGGAAACTGTTTTTT. This codes for CASSERAGDLWKLFF.

The genes are TRBV11-2 and TRBJ2-5; D is undetermined. Per germline, CDR1 SGHAT and CDR2 FQNNGV. The CDR3 covers 12 residues. V dropped 1 base and J dropped 5 bases, with 5 bases sitting between them. The CDR3 is CASSLARETQYF. The CDR3 DNA sequence: TGTGCCAGCAGCTTAGCCCGGGAGACCCAGTACTTC.

This chain links TRBV2 with TRBJ2-2; 7 bases map to TRBD1. From germline, CDR1 is SNHLY and CDR2 FYNNEI. Trimming took 9 bases from V and 0 from J; bases not matched to a gene: 4. The CDR3 is made up of 14 amino acids. The CDR3: CASRDSTNTGELFF. As DNA, the CDR3 is TGTGCCAGTCGGGACAGCACGAACACCGGGGAGCTGTTTTTT.